The next 22 T cell receptor beta chains were all read from a single sample in a study of a mutant IDH1 vaccine in newly diagnosed glioma (dated by TCRdb to the early 2020s). Receptor libraries were prepared by the immunoSEQ multiplex PCR assay. TCRdb holds this immuneACCESS table with in-frame rearrangements only. Some clones are missing; in checked studies, unresolved V genes explain under half, and the rest has no known cause. The sample profile shows 35,000 to 45,000 clones; 83% of them were found once. Roughly 5% of the sample belongs to the ten largest clones. What the time point label conveys for this sample: week 35, safety follow-up. A 20-mer mutant IDH1 peptide at 300 micrograms in Montanide made up each vaccine dose, which was injected subcutaneously together with topical imiquimod. Antigen specificity for these receptors is unknown. This specimen consisted of PBMCs, obtained from a glioma patient whose treatment included an IDH1 peptide vaccine. The receptors stem from a woman between 45 and 60 years old with glioma.

This clone was counted once. V is TRBV5-6 and J is TRBJ2-3; TRBD2 matches 10 bases. Germline CDR1 is SGHDT and CDR2 is YYEEEE. This CDR3 spans 14 amino acids. Trimming cost V 0 bases and J 7 bases; bases outside gene matches: 2. The CDR3 nucleotides read TGTGCCAGCAGCTTGGGAGCGGGGGGGCATACGCAGTATTTT. Translating gives CASSLGAGGHTQYF. The variable domain in full, completed from reference TRBV5-6 and TRBJ2-3, reads DAGVTQSPTHLIKTRGQQVTLRCSPKSGHDTVSWYQQALGQGPQFIFQYYEEEERQRGNFPDRFSGHQFPNYSSELNVNALLLGDSALYLCASSLGAGGHTQYFGPGTRLTVL.

The chain couples TRBV5-4 to TRBJ1-2; 7 nucleotides agree with TRBD1. The V gene end was trimmed by 4 bases and the J gene end by 7 bases; junction bases not matched to a gene: 10. The CDR3 has 14 residues. From germline, CDR1 is SGHNT and CDR2 YYREEE (reference sequence). The CDR3 protein is CASSIRAGGLGYTF. CDR3 coding DNA: TGTGCCAGCAGCATACGAGCAGGGGGACTTGGCTACACCTTC.

The chain couples TRBV13 to TRBJ2-1; unclear D gene. V was pared by 6 bases and J by 8 bases, with 14 bases between. Germline values: CDR1 PRHDT, CDR2 FYEKMQ (reference sequence). The CDR3 totals 13 residues. CDR3 in DNA: TGTGCCAGCAGACCACCTCGGGTGGATGAGCAGTTCTTC. This codes for CASRPPRVDEQFF.

V and J are TRBV5-1 and TRBJ1-1, with D possibly being TRBD1 (5 bases). Germline values: CDR1 SGHRS, CDR2 YFSETQ. CDR3 length equals 14 residues. Trimming pared 3 bases from V and 3 bases from J, leaving 12 bases between. In DNA, the CDR3 is TGCGCCAGCAGCTATTCAGGCAGGGACACTGAAGCTTTCTTT. Its protein is CASSYSGRDTEAFF.

The rearrangement uses TRBV6-5 and TRBJ2-3; D tentatively fits TRBD1 or TRBD2 (6 bases each). The V gene's germline CDR1 is MNHEY and CDR2 SVGAGI. The CDR3 covers 15 residues. Trimming removed 2 bases at V and 1 base at J, with 10 bases between. In DNA, the CDR3 is TGTGCCAGCAGTTACGGGGGGCCAGGCACAGATACGCAGTATTTT. Its translation is CASSYGGPGTDTQYF.

The chain recombines TRBV18 with TRBJ2-2, with D possibly being TRBD1 or TRBD2 (5 bases each). Germline values: CDR1 KGHSH, CDR2 LQKENI. The CDR3 covers 15 residues. The V gene lost 0 bases and the J gene lost 5 bases, with 10 bases spanning the gap. The CDR3 nucleotides are TGTGCCAGCTCACCACCGAGGGGTGGGACCGGGGAGCTGTTTTTT. It is translated as CASSPPRGGTGELFF.

The V and J genes are TRBV5-8 and TRBJ1-6; D call uncertain. This CDR3 spans 15 amino acids. Trimming pared 4 bases from V and 7 bases from J, leaving 15 bases between. CDR1 SGHTS and CDR2 YDEGEE come from the germline V gene. The CDR3 protein is CASSQDGQANSPLHF. As DNA, the CDR3 is TGTGCCAGCAGCCAAGATGGCCAAGCGAATTCACCCCTCCACTTT. The variable domain in full, completed from reference TRBV5-8 and TRBJ1-6, reads EAGVTQSPTHLIKTRGQQATLRCSPISGHTSVYWYQQALGLGLQFLLWYDEGEERNRGNFPPRFSGRQFPNYSSELNVNALELEDSALYLCASSQDGQANSPLHFGNGTRLTVT.

This sequence joins TRBV7-9 and TRBJ1-5, with D hard to call. Deletions cut 5 bases from V and 8 bases from J, with 10 bases between. The CDR3 runs 12 residues. Germline V gene sequence: CDR1 SEHNR, CDR2 FQNEAQ (reference sequence). The CDR3 DNA sequence: TGTGCCAGCAGCCGAGAAAGGGAGCCCCAGCATTTT. This codes for CASSREREPQHF.

DNA of the CDR3: TGTGCCAGCAGCCAAAGCAGGGGGGCTAACTATGGCTACACCTTC. Its translation: CASSQSRGANYGYTF. The genes are TRBV7-8 and TRBJ1-2, with 7 bases identical to TRBD1. Per the germline V gene, CDR1 is SGHVS and CDR2 is FQNEAQ. There are 15 residues in the CDR3. Trimming cost V 5 bases and J 0 bases; bases outside gene matches: 6.

The chain uses TRBV5-8 and TRBJ2-7, with TRBD1 as a possible D gene (7 bases). Trimming shortened V by 4 bases and J by 7 bases, and 18 bases separated the two germline ends. Per germline, CDR1 SGHTS and CDR2 YDEGEE. The CDR3 is 14 residues long. CDR3 sequence: CASSRGDRTVEQYF. CDR3 DNA: TGTGCCAGCAGCCGCGGGGACAGAACTGTAGAGCAGTACTTC.

J is TRBJ2-1 and V is TRBV4-1, with 11 bases matching TRBD2. CDR3 size: 16 residues. The J segment lost 6 bases and the V segment lost 2 bases, leaving 6 bases of the junction unmatched. CDR1 and CDR2 from the germline V gene are MGHRA and YSYEKL. The CDR3 is CASSQKGGLAANEQFF. The CDR3 coding sequence is TGCGCCAGCAGCCAAAAAGGGGGACTAGCGGCCAATGAGCAGTTCTTC.

The J gene is TRBJ2-7, the V gene TRBV27; possibly TRBD2 for D (6 bases). Germline loops: CDR1 MNHEY, CDR2 SMNVEV (reference sequence). The CDR3 covers 12 residues. Trimming left V 3 bases short and J 8 bases short, with 11 bases between. In DNA form, the CDR3 reads TGTGCCAGCAGTTTGGAGGGGTATAAGCAGTACTTC. Protein sequence: CASSLEGYKQYF.

This clone has just a few counts. The chain is built from TRBV9 and TRBJ2-2, with D unclear. Germline V lookup: CDR1 SGDLS, CDR2 YYNGEE. This CDR3 region has 12 residues. V was pared by 2 bases and J by 4 bases, with 3 bases between. DNA for the CDR3: TGTGCCAGCAGCGTGGTCACCGGGGAGCTGTTTTTT. Its translation: CASSVVTGELFF.

V and J are TRBV5-6 and TRBJ2-3, with 11 nucleotides matching TRBD2. The trim removed 4 bases at V and 7 bases at J, leaving 8 bases unmatched. The CDR3 covers 15 residues. Germline V gene data show CDR1 as SGHDT and CDR2 as YYEEEE. The CDR3 reads CASSHSGGVRNTQYF. The CDR3 region has the DNA TGTGCCAGCAGCCATAGCGGGGGGGTAAGAAATACGCAGTATTTT.

CDR3 coding DNA: TGTGCCAGCAGAGGCGGACAGGGGAACGAGCAGTACTTC. Translating gives CASRGGQGNEQYF. The chain carries TRBV5-4 and TRBJ2-7; 9 bases align to TRBD1. V lost 5 bases and J lost 5; bases outside the gene matches: 5. Per germline, CDR1 SGHNT and CDR2 YYREEE (reference sequence). This CDR3 region has 13 residues. Full variable domain (remainder filled in from reference TRBV5-4 and TRBJ2-7): ETGVTQSPTHLIKTRGQQVTLRCSSQSGHNTVSWYQQALGQGPQFIFQYYREEENGRGNFPPRFSGLQFPNYSSELNVNALELDDSALYLCASRGGQGNEQYFGPGTRLTVT.

V and J are TRBV5-4 and TRBJ1-2; D remains ambiguous. In germline, CDR1 is SGHNT, CDR2 YYREEE (reference sequence). V shed 1 base and J shed 4 bases, with 8 bases lying between them. The CDR3 sequence is 13 residues long. The CDR3 DNA follows: TGTGCCAGCAGCTTGCGAGGCCCCTATGGCTACACCTTC. Amino acids: CASSLRGPYGYTF. The full variable domain, in which reference TRBV5-4 and TRBJ1-2 provide the parts outside the CDR3, is ETGVTQSPTHLIKTRGQQVTLRCSSQSGHNTVSWYQQALGQGPQFIFQYYREEENGRGNFPPRFSGLQFPNYSSELNVNALELDDSALYLCASSLRGPYGYTFGSGTRLTVV.

The J gene is TRBJ1-6, the V gene TRBV10-2; weak D call: TRBD1 (5 bases). CDR1 and CDR2 from the germline V gene are WSHSY and SAAADI. Trimming cost V 7 bases and J 10 bases, with 14 bases left between them. This CDR3 region has 13 residues. CDR3 nucleotides: TGCGCCAGCAAAGGAGGGGAAAGGTCACCCCTCCACTTT. Amino acids: CASKGGERSPLHF.

The V call is TRBV30, the J call TRBJ1-5; possibly TRBD1 for D (6 bases). Trimming took off 2 bases at V and 0 bases at J, with 20 bases between the two ends. The germline V gene encodes CDR1 GTSNPN and CDR2 SVGIG (reference sequence). The CDR3 consists of 18 residues. CDR3 sequence: CAWSWSKGGVGSNQPQHF. CDR3 DNA: TGTGCCTGGAGTTGGTCGAAGGGGGGCGTAGGTAGCAATCAGCCCCAGCATTTT.

The CDR3 region has the DNA TGTGCCAGCAGCGAGATCACCGGGGAGCTGTTTTTT. This codes for CASSEITGELFF. The rearrangement joins TRBV11-3 to TRBJ2-2; D not certain. V was shortened by 5 bases and J by 4 bases, with 5 bases between the two germline ends. CDR1 SGHNT and CDR2 YENEEA come from the germline V gene. There are 12 residues in the CDR3.

CDR3 residues: CASTRQGSPYEQYF. As DNA, the CDR3 is TGTGCCAGCACCAGACAGGGGTCGCCCTACGAGCAGTACTTC. The rearrangement uses TRBV28 and TRBJ2-7; TRBD1 aligns across 8 bases. Germline CDR1 MDHEN, CDR2 SYDVKM. The ends lost 7 bases at V and 2 bases at J; junction bases unmatched: 7. This CDR3 has 14 residues.

This rearrangement joins TRBV18 to TRBJ1-3; no definite D call. Germline CDR1 reads KGHSH; CDR2 reads LQKENI. The germline V and J ends were trimmed by 4 bases and 0 bases, with 7 bases remaining between them. This CDR3 contains 14 residues. CDR3 nucleotides: TGTGCCAGCTCACAGGCGAGCTCTGGAAACACCATATATTTT. Protein sequence: CASSQASSGNTIYF. The full variable domain, its missing parts supplied by reference TRBV18 and TRBJ1-3, is NAGVMQNPRHLVRRRGQEARLRCSPMKGHSHVYWYRQLPEEGLKFMVYLQKENIIDESGMPKERFSAEFPKEGPSILRIQQVVRGDSAAYFCASSQASSGNTIYFGEGSWLTVV.

The rearrangement links TRBV7-9 to TRBJ1-5; no clear D. The CDR3 loop spans 12 amino acids. Germline V lookup: CDR1 SEHNR, CDR2 FQNEAQ (reference sequence). Trimming left V 0 bases short and J 5 bases short, with 2 bases between. The CDR3 protein is CASSLADQPQHF. DNA for the CDR3: TGTGCCAGCAGCTTAGCGGATCAGCCCCAGCATTTT.